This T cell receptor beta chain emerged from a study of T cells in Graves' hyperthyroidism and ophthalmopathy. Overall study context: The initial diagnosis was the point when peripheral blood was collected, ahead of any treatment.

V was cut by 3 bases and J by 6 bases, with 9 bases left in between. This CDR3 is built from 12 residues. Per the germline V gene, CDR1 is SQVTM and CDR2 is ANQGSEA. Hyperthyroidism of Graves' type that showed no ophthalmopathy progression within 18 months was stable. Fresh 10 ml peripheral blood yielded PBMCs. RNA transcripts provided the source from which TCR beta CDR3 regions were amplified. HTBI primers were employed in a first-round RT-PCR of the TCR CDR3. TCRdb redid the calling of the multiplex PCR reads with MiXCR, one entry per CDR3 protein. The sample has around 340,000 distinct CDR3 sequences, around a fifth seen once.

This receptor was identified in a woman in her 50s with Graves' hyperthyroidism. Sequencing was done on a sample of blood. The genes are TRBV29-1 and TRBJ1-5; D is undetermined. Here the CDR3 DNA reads TGCAGCGTTGATGAGCTGCGTCAGCCCCAGCATTTT. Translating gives CSVDELRQPQHF.